This is a list of T cell receptor beta chains from one sample in a study of regulatory T cells in long-lasting Graves disease. Using its own MiXCR run on the multiplex PCR reads, TCRdb lists one record per CDR3 protein. This table holds about 660,000 distinct CDR3 sequences, approximately 31% found once. Sequenced material: peripheral blood mononuclear cells (PBMCs), taken when the disease was refractory, from a patient treated with antithyroid drugs. The receptor set was obtained from a female donor with Graves disease. Both conserved end residues are part of each CDR3. Each record gives: clone size, D gene, V gene, J gene, CDR3 DNA, CDR3 protein. A D gene is named only where the DNA matches it firmly. Not all rows give a size; the values are once, few, many and, for expanded clones, a class.

>few|TRBD2|TRBV15|TRBJ2-5
TGTGCCACCAGCAGAGAACCCGGACTAGCGGGAGAGACCCAGTACTTC
CATSREPGLAGETQYF
>few|TRBD1|TRBV9|TRBJ1-1
TGTGCCAGCAGCGTAGCAATAAAGACAGGGGTTCACGACACTGAAGCTTTCTTT
CASSVAIKTGVHDTEAFF
>few|TRBD2|TRBV20-1|TRBJ2-7
TGCAGTGCTAGAGATCCTGCGTCTAGCGGCTCCTACGAGCAGTACTTC
CSARDPASSGSYEQYF
>few|NA|TRBV6-1|TRBJ1-2
TGTGCCAGCACTGCTATTCGGGACTGGGGCTACACCTTC
CASTAIRDWGYTF
>NA|NA|TRBV6-1|TRBJ1-4
TGTGCCAGCAGGCCCGAATCGGGATCCAATGAAAAACTGTTTTTT
CASRPESGSNEKLFF
>many|NA|TRBV7-2|TRBJ2-2
TGTGCCAGCAGCTTACGGGGCACGGAATATGGCACCGGGGAGCTGTTTTTT
CASSLRGTEYGTGELFF
>NA|TRBD1|TRBV29-1|TRBJ1-1
TGCAGCGTTGAAGATTTGGGGACAGGGGGCACTGAAGCTTTCTTT
CSVEDLGTGGTEAFF
>NA|NA|TRBV18|TRBJ1-1
TGTGCCAGCTCACCAGGTGTGGGACGCGCGTCGGGCACTGAAGCTTTCTTT
CASSPGVGRASGTEAFF
>many|TRBD2|TRBV12-3/TRBV12-4|TRBJ2-7
TGTGCCAGCAGTCCCCGAACTAGCGGGAGCTTAGGTTACGAGCAGTACTTC
CASSPRTSGSLGYEQYF
>few|NA|TRBV28|TRBJ1-2
TGTGCCAGCAGTTACCCCCGAGAGGGGGAGGCTGGCTACACCTTC
CASSYPREGEAGYTF
>NA|TRBD1|TRBV29-1|TRBJ2-2
TGCAGCGTTGTCGGACAGGGGGCAGTCGGGGAGCTGTTTTTT
CSVVGQGAVGELFF
>NA|NA|TRBV5-4|TRBJ1-2
TGTGCCAGCAGCTTGGCTCCCGGGGGCTACACCTTC
CASSLAPGGYTF
>NA|NA|TRBV19|TRBJ1-1
TGTGCCAGTACAGTAGCGGTCAGCAAAGACACTGAAGCTTTCTTT
CASTVAVSKDTEAFF
>few|NA|TRBV20-1|TRBJ1-2
TGCAGTGTGCCCGGACCTAACTATGGCTACACCTTC
CSVPGPNYGYTF
>NA|NA|TRBV12-3/TRBV12-4|TRBJ1-1
TGTGCCAGCAAAATGACAGTGAACACTGAAGCTTTCTTT
CASKMTVNTEAFF
>NA|TRBD1|TRBV19|TRBJ1-1
TGTGCCAGTAGTACCCCCGGGGACAGGGAAGGTGGCACTGAAGCTTTCTTT
CASSTPGDREGGTEAFF
>NA|NA|TRBV12-5|TRBJ1-1
TGTGCTAGTGGCTGGGCGGCGGGTCGGAACACTGAAGCTTTCTTT
CASGWAAGRNTEAFF
>few|TRBD1|TRBV7-9|TRBJ1-5
TGTGCCAGCAGCGCCGGACAGGGTGTCGGTCAGCCCCAGCATTTT
CASSAGQGVGQPQHF
>NA|TRBD1|TRBV20-1|TRBJ1-4
TGCAGTGCTCCGGGGACAGCCAGAGATGAAAAACTGTTTTTT
CSAPGTARDEKLFF
>NA|NA|TRBV20-1|TRBJ2-7
TGCAGTGGAGGGAGAAGCTCCTACGAGCAGTACTTC
CSGGRSSYEQYF
>few|TRBD1|TRBV27|TRBJ2-7
TGTGCCAGCAGTATTGCCGGGACAGGGGGATACGAGCAGTACTTC
CASSIAGTGGYEQYF
>NA|TRBD2|TRBV6-1|TRBJ2-6
TGTGCCAGCAGTGGTATAGTTGCGGGAGGGGCTGGGGCCAACGTCCTGACTTTC
CASSGIVAGGAGANVLTF
>many|NA|TRBV28|TRBJ1-5
TGTGCCAGCACCCTACGGGACTGGGCAGGCCGAGTGTCAAGCAATCAGCCCCAGCATTTT
CASTLRDWAGRVSSNQPQHF
>NA|TRBD1|TRBV12-3/TRBV12-4|TRBJ1-4
TGTGCCAGCAGTTGGGGACAGGGTGTTAATGAAAAACTGTTTTTT
CASSWGQGVNEKLFF
>NA|NA|TRBV30|TRBJ2-1
TGTGCCTGGGTAGACCCCGGTGAGCAGTTCTTC
CAWVDPGEQFF